This entry describes one T cell receptor beta chain. The sample originates from a study of blood T cell repertoires in COVID-19. Study-level information: Material from acute and convalescent COVID-19 was sourced from the United States, Italy and Spain. PBMCs, B-cell-depleted T cells, or T cells provided the cDNA or gDNA that made up the material.

The table came from immunoSEQ multiplex PCR; TCRdb's copy has only in-frame clones and leaves some out. The sample yields about 68,000 clones, more than 80% seen once. The CDR3 length is 16 residues. Germline V lookup: CDR1 MGHRA, CDR2 YSYEKL. The V segment lost 1 base and the J segment 0 bases; nucleotides outside the gene matches: 2. The chain joins TRBV4-1 to TRBJ1-4; 7 positions agree with TRBD1. The receptor comes from a man aged 50-60 years with acute or convalescent COVID-19. The material sequenced was peripheral blood. CDR3 in DNA: TGCGCCAGCAGCCAAGGGACAGGCGCAACTAATGAAAAACTGTTTTTT. Translation gives CASSQGTGATNEKLFF.